The 21 T cell receptor beta chains in this list originate from one sample, sequenced in a study of T cells in Graves' hyperthyroidism and ophthalmopathy. Amplification yielded TCR beta CDR3 regions, with RNA transcripts as the source. Carried out on the TCR CDR3, a first-round RT-PCR used the HTBI primer set. TCRdb processed the multiplex PCR reads anew with MiXCR; each CDR3 protein has one entry. The sample yields about 560,000 distinct CDR3 sequences, approximately 16% seen once. Sample: blood. Receptors were obtained from a woman under 30 with Graves' hyperthyroidism.

This clonotype was counted many times. The chain combines TRBV18 with TRBJ1-1; D perhaps matches TRBD1 (5 bases). There are 15 residues in the CDR3. Germline V lookup: CDR1 KGHSH, CDR2 LQKENI. V dropped 4 bases and J dropped 2 bases, with 14 bases sitting between them. The CDR3 region has the DNA TGTGCCAGCTCACGATTCGACGGACAAAACACTGAAGCTTTCTTT. It encodes CASSRFDGQNTEAFF.

This clonotype was seen a handful of times. The V gene is TRBV10-1, the J gene TRBJ2-1; maybe TRBD2 (6 bases). The length of the CDR3 is 16 residues. CDR1 is WNHNN, CDR2 SYGVQD, per germline (reference sequence). Trimming took 0 bases from V and 1 from J, leaving 10 bases between them. CDR3: CASSESAGPSYNEQFF. Here the CDR3 DNA reads TGCGCCAGCAGTGAGTCGGCGGGGCCTTCCTACAATGAGCAGTTCTTC.

This rearrangement joins TRBV7-9 to TRBJ2-5; D possibly corresponds to TRBD1 (6 bases). There are 14 residues in the CDR3. Trimming took off 6 bases at V and 6 bases at J, with 17 bases between the two ends. CDR1 and CDR2 from the germline V gene are SEHNR and FQNEAQ (reference sequence). CDR3 protein: CASRTTGRRKTQYF. The CDR3 DNA is TGTGCCAGCAGGACCACAGGGCGACGGAAGACCCAGTACTTC.

This clonotype was observed at least ten times. V is TRBV10-3 and J is TRBJ2-7; perhaps D is TRBD1 or TRBD2 (5 bases each). This CDR3 spans 13 amino acids. Trimming cost V 6 bases and J 5 bases, with 14 bases left between them. Germline V gives CDR1 ENHRY, CDR2 SYGVKD. CDR3 protein: CAIRVPGRHEQYF. The CDR3 DNA follows: TGTGCCATCAGGGTTCCGGGACGCCACGAGCAGTACTTC.

This chain uses TRBV24-1 with TRBJ2-3; 9 bases map to TRBD1. CDR1 is KGHDR and CDR2 is SFDVKD in the germline V gene. The V and J ends lost 3 bases and 3 bases, in that order; junction bases with no gene match: 6. The CDR3 contains 16 residues. The CDR3 protein is CATSDAGGQGTDTQYF. The CDR3, as DNA: TGTGCCACCAGTGATGCAGGGGGACAGGGAACAGATACGCAGTATTTT.

This clonotype appeared many times. The gene calls are TRBV11-2 and TRBJ1-1; D remains ambiguous. CDR1 and CDR2 from the germline V gene are SGHAT and FQNNGV. The length of the CDR3 is 13 residues. Trimming cost V 4 bases and J 5 bases, with 11 bases left between them. The CDR3 DNA follows: TGTGCCAGCAGCTCAACCGCGAGGACTGAAGCTTTCTTT. It is translated as CASSSTARTEAFF.

With regard to this clonotype: The conserved closing phenylalanine or tryptophan is absent in this CDR3, likely reflecting a read error. Here the CDR3 reads CATSNPGQGFEKLFL. The CDR3 DNA is TGTGCCACCAGCAACCCGGGACAGGGGTTCGAAAAACTGTTTCTT. The chain recombines TRBV15 with TRBJ1-4; 10 bases line up with TRBD1. The trim removed 4 bases at V and 8 bases at J, leaving 7 bases unmatched. CDR1 and CDR2 from the germline V gene are LNHNV and YYDKDF (reference sequence). This CDR3 is built from 15 residues.

This clonotype occurred many times. The chain joins TRBV7-6 to TRBJ2-1; 10 bases fit TRBD2. Germline loops: CDR1 SGHVS, CDR2 FNYEAQ. V gave up 2 bases and J gave up 4 bases; unmatched junction bases: 5. This CDR3 region has 16 residues. In DNA form, the CDR3 reads TGTGCCAGCAGCTTACCGAGCGGGGGGGGATACAATGAGCAGTTCTTC. As protein: CASSLPSGGGYNEQFF. The whole variable domain, filled in from reference TRBV7-6 and TRBJ2-1, reads GAGVSQSPRYKVTKRGQDVALRCDPISGHVSLYWYRQALGQGPEFLTYFNYEAQQDKSGLPNDRFSAERPEGSISTLTIQRTEQRDSAMYRCASSLPSGGGYNEQFFGPGTRLTVL.

This clonotype has a handful of counts. This rearrangement joins TRBV20-1 to TRBJ2-2; perhaps TRBD1 as D (7 bases). V was cut by 5 bases and J by 5 bases, with 18 bases left in between. The CDR3 length is 15 residues. Germline values: CDR1 DFQATT, CDR2 SNEGSKA (reference sequence). The CDR3 DNA is TGCAGTGCTTATAGAGCGGCAGGGGGGACCGGGGAGCTGTTTTTT. As protein: CSAYRAAGGTGELFF.

This clonotype was detected many times. This chain connects TRBV7-2 to TRBJ2-7; D is possibly TRBD2 (6 bases). V was trimmed by 5 bases and J by 4 bases, leaving 15 bases between them. The CDR3 length is 14 residues. Germline-derived CDR1 and CDR2 are SGHTA and FQGNSA. Here the CDR3 DNA reads TGTGCCAGCAGCCAGGGACTCAGATTTTACGAGCAGTACTTC. Its translation: CASSQGLRFYEQYF. The full variable domain, completed using reference TRBV7-2 and TRBJ2-7, is GAGVSQSPSNKVTEKGKDVELRCDPISGHTALYWYRQSLGQGLEFLIYFQGNSAPDKSGLPSDRFSAERTGGSVSTLTIQRTQQEDSAVYLCASSQGLRFYEQYFGPGTRLTVT.

This clonotype was detected many times. J is TRBJ1-5 and V is TRBV7-8, with D possibly being TRBD1 (6 bases). The germline V gene has CDR1 SGHVS and CDR2 FQNEAQ. V lost 9 bases, J lost 0 bases, and 15 bases lay in between. CDR3 length: 15 amino acids. The CDR3 protein is CASKQGRYSNQPQHF. In DNA form, the CDR3 reads TGTGCCAGTAAACAGGGCCGCTATAGCAATCAGCCCCAGCATTTT. Full variable domain (remainder filled in from reference TRBV7-8 and TRBJ1-5): GAGVSQSPRYKVAKRGQDVALRCDPISGHVSLFWYQQALGQGPEFLTYFQNEAQLDKSGLPSDRFFAERPEGSVSTLKIQRTQQEDSAVYLCASKQGRYSNQPQHFGDGTRLSIL.

The sample holds many counts of this clonotype. The rearrangement uses TRBV7-8 and TRBJ1-5; D is ambiguous. Trimming pared 4 bases from V and 3 bases from J, leaving 7 bases between. CDR1 is SGHVS and CDR2 is FQNEAQ in the germline V gene. The CDR3 spans 13 residues. The CDR3 DNA sequence: TGTGCCAGCAGCTCGGTTAACAATCAGCCCCAGCATTTT. It is translated as CASSSVNNQPQHF.

This clonotype was picked up many times. The chain employs TRBV27 and TRBJ2-7, with D hard to call. The CDR3 loop spans 15 amino acids. Trimming stripped 11 bases from V and 6 bases from J, with 26 bases between. Germline V gene data show CDR1 as MNHEY and CDR2 as SMNVEV (reference sequence). Here the CDR3 DNA reads TGTGCCGCCAACCGCATTCGTGACCGTAGTCCCGAGCAGTACTTC. It is translated as CAANRIRDRSPEQYF.

Ten or more counts support this clonotype. The rearrangement joins TRBV12-3 or TRBV12-4 to TRBJ2-3; D is unresolved. The V and J ends lost 3 bases and 4 bases respectively, with 11 bases between them. The CDR3 spans 14 residues. The CDR3 loop is CASSFSTTPDTQYF. Here the CDR3 DNA reads TGTGCCAGCAGTTTCTCGACAACCCCAGATACGCAGTATTTT.

The V and J genes are TRBV5-1 and TRBJ2-7, with a weak D call TRBD1 (7 bases). The CDR3 has 16 amino acids. Trimming pared 3 bases from V and 2 bases from J, leaving 18 bases between. CDR1 is SGHRS and CDR2 is YFSETQ in the germline V gene. CDR3 loop: CASSSDRATRAYEQYF. For the CDR3, the DNA is TGCGCCAGCAGCTCCGACAGGGCGACTAGGGCCTACGAGCAGTACTTC.

J is TRBJ2-7 and V is TRBV10-1; 9 bases fit TRBD1. V dropped 8 bases and J dropped 2; count of bases not matched to a gene: 10. CDR3 size: 15 residues. Germline lookup yields CDR1 WNHNN and CDR2 SYGVQD (reference sequence). CDR3 residues: CASRRDRDPPYEQYF. CDR3 sequence (DNA): TGCGCCAGCCGCCGGGACAGGGACCCCCCCTACGAGCAGTACTTC.

There are a few counts of this clonotype. The rearrangement joins TRBV29-1 to TRBJ1-2; TRBD1 is a possible D gene (5 bases). Trimming left V 6 bases short and J 5 bases short, with 13 bases between. Germline values: CDR1 SQVTM, CDR2 ANQGSEA. CDR3 size: 12 residues. Here the CDR3 reads CSVEFGGYGYTF. The CDR3 region has the DNA TGCAGCGTGGAATTTGGGGGGTATGGCTACACCTTC. The full variable domain, its missing parts supplied by reference TRBV29-1 and TRBJ1-2, is SAVISQKPSRDICQRGTSLTIQCQVDSQVTMMFWYRQQPGQSLTLIATANQGSEATYESGFVIDKFPISRPNLTFSTLTVSNMSPEDSSIYLCSVEFGGYGYTFGSGTRLTVV.

V gene TRBV6-1 combines with J gene TRBJ2-1; no clear D gene. The ends were cut back, 6 bases at V and 8 bases at J, with 11 bases in the middle. Germline CDR1 reads MNHNS; CDR2 reads SASEGT. The CDR3 totals 12 residues. The CDR3, as DNA: TGTGCCAGCAGAACCTCAATTGATGAGCAGTTCTTC. This translates into CASRTSIDEQFF.

In regard to this clonotype: Likely a read error: the CDR3 ends without its conserved phenylalanine or tryptophan. The V gene is TRBV12-3 or TRBV12-4, the J gene TRBJ1-5; D remains ambiguous. This CDR3 is 15 amino acids long. The germline V and J ends were trimmed by 5 bases and 4 bases, with 15 bases remaining between them. The DNA of the CDR3 is TGTGCCAGCAGTCCACGACCAGGCCCTAATCAGCCCCAGCATCTT. This gives the protein CASSPRPGPNQPQHL.

This clonotype was detected ten times or more. The chain couples TRBV9 to TRBJ2-5; the D gene is possibly TRBD2 (7 bases). Germline V gene data show CDR1 as SGDLS and CDR2 as YYNGEE. Trimming removed 2 bases at V and 1 base at J, with 12 bases between. The CDR3 contains 15 residues. CDR3 sequence (DNA): TGTGCCAGCAGCGTTTACGGGGGGCTCCAAGAGACCCAGTACTTC. This encodes CASSVYGGLQETQYF.

The chain is built from TRBV19 and TRBJ2-3; possibly TRBD1 or TRBD2 for D (6 bases each). V shed 6 bases and J shed 2 bases, with 12 bases lying between them. This CDR3 is built from 14 residues. Per germline, CDR1 LNHDA and CDR2 SQIVND (reference sequence). CDR3 in DNA: TGTGCCAGTAGAAAGGGGGGCTCCACAGATACGCAGTATTTT. This translates into CASRKGGSTDTQYF.